Sequencing of this T cell receptor beta chain was carried out in a study of Graves' ophthalmopathy and Graves' hyperthyroidism. Study results and caveats: The model's prediction of ophthalmopathy progression had roughly 71% sensitivity and roughly 72% specificity. A model built from 13 signatures distinguished ophthalmopathy from stable hyperthyroidism with 85% to 90% sensitivity and about 80% specificity.

Amplification from RNA transcripts yielded the TCR beta CDR3 regions. An initial RT-PCR round employing HTBI primers preceded a second-round multiplex PCR. Via MiXCR, TCRdb re-called the multiplex PCR reads, giving one row per CDR3 protein. The repertoire consists of about 220,000 distinct CDR3 sequences, with about 22% occurring once and the leading ten covering 43%. This clonotype was seen only a few times. Its antigen remains unidentified. The CDR3 runs 15 residues. The genes are TRBV12-3 or TRBV12-4 and TRBJ2-7, with D tentatively TRBD2 (6 bases). The end of the DNA aligns better with TRBJ2-1, so the J call may be wrong. The sample was peripheral blood. This TCR came from a woman aged 50 to 65 with Graves' ophthalmopathy. This chain's CDR3 is CASTSAISGYYEQFF. CDR3 coding DNA: TGTGCCAGCACCTCTGCGATTAGCGGATACTACGAGCAGTTCTTC.